Only a few counts were recorded for the clone carrying this T cell receptor (beta chain). Its antigen is as yet unknown. The CDR3 sequence is 16 residues long. The trim removed 3 bases at V and 6 bases at J, leaving 13 bases unmatched. The sample comes from a study of T cells after yellow fever vaccination. In the study overall: SMART-Seq v4 Ultra Low Input prepared libraries from low-cell fractions.

TCRdb recomputed calls from the 5' RACE reads with MiXCR, one row per CDR3 protein. There are around 610,000 distinct CDR3 sequences in the sample; around an eighth occur only once, and about 14% lies in the top ten. Study-wide results and caveats: A small proportion of clonotypes was detected in both the CD4 and CD8 compartments.

Sequenced material: PBMCs, taken on the day of the yellow fever booster vaccination. This clonotype was obtained from a man aged 25 to 40 who received the YFV17D yellow fever vaccine. The chain links TRBV12-3 or TRBV12-4 to TRBJ2-7; 8 nucleotides align to TRBD1. CDR3 in amino acids: CASSFSRLDRAGEQYF. The CDR3 bases are TGTGCCAGCAGTTTTTCCCGTCTGGACAGGGCCGGCGAGCAGTACTTC.